Listed below are T cell receptor beta chains from one sample, sequenced in a study of blood T cell repertoires in COVID-19. Sequencing used immunoSEQ multiplex PCR; TCRdb keeps in-frame clones, though not all of them. The sample carries roughly 200,000 clones, roughly 80% recorded once. Sequencing input: peripheral blood. The source of these receptors is a woman aged 40 to 50 with COVID-19, enrolled during active disease. Each CDR3 is given with its conserved first and last residue. Fields, in order: clone size, V gene, J gene, CDR3 length, D gene, CDR3 protein, CDR3 DNA. The D gene is left open where the match is weak. Size is omitted from some rows. Given values are once, few, many or a class for expanded clones.

NA	TRBV5-4	TRBJ2-2	15	NA	CASSPLVAATGELFF	TGTGCCAGCAGCCCCTTGGTAGCGGCCACCGGGGAGCTGTTTTTT
once	TRBV7-9	TRBJ2-1	15	NA	CASSPPGSSYNEQFF	TGTGCCAGCAGCCCACCTGGGAGCTCCTACAATGAGCAGTTCTTC
NA	TRBV9	TRBJ2-1	14	NA	CASSVVELSNEQFF	TGTGCCAGCAGCGTAGTAGAGTTATCGAATGAGCAGTTCTTC
NA	TRBV7-2	TRBJ2-5	17	TRBD2	CASSPGGSGGRRETQYF	TGTGCCAGCAGCCCGGGGGGTAGCGGGGGGAGACGAGAGACCCAGTACTTC
NA	TRBV29-1	TRBJ2-3	12	TRBD2	CSVPLAVDTQYF	TGCAGCGTGCCACTAGCGGTGGATACGCAGTATTTT
NA	TRBV7-6	TRBJ2-2	16	TRBD1	CASSYRQGPNTGELFF	TGTGCCAGCAGCTATAGACAGGGGCCGAACACCGGGGAGCTGTTTTTT
NA	TRBV19	TRBJ1-1	14	NA	CASSEPGHNTEAFF	TGTGCCAGTTCCGAACCGGGACACAACACTGAAGCTTTCTTT
NA	TRBV5-1	TRBJ2-7	19	TRBD2	CASSLTGGRLAGGSYEQYF	TGCGCCAGCAGCCTGACAGGGGGCAGGCTAGCGGGAGGGTCCTACGAGCAGTACTTC
NA	TRBV28	TRBJ2-7	14	NA	CASSLYRERVEQYF	TGTGCCAGCAGTTTATACAGGGAGAGGGTCGAGCAGTACTTC
few	TRBV7-2	TRBJ1-4	16	TRBD1	CASSLRPRGHDEKLFF	TGTGCCAGCAGCTTAAGACCCAGGGGGCATGATGAAAAACTGTTTTTT
once	TRBV19	TRBJ2-2	15	NA	CASSIGLRRDGELFF	TGTGCCAGTAGTATAGGGCTGAGGAGGGACGGGGAGCTGTTTTTT
NA	TRBV7-2	TRBJ1-4	16	TRBD1	CASSSDTGQLNEKLFF	TGTGCCAGCAGCTCAGATACGGGACAGCTAAATGAAAAACTGTTTTTT
NA	TRBV21-1	TRBJ2-1	15	NA	CASSTGGPSYNEQFF	TGTGCCAGCAGCACGGGGGGGCCATCCTACAATGAGCAGTTCTTC
NA	TRBV20-1	TRBJ2-1	11	NA	CSASYANEQFF	TGCAGTGCTAGCTACGCCAATGAGCAGTTCTTC
NA	TRBV2	TRBJ1-1	10	NA	CASTHTEAFF	TGTGCCAGCACTCACACTGAAGCTTTCTTT
NA	TRBV9	TRBJ1-2	15	TRBD1	CASSVGTGGPHGYTF	TGTGCCAGCAGCGTAGGAACAGGGGGCCCACATGGCTACACCTTC
NA	TRBV19	TRBJ1-5	14	NA	CASCRTLINQPQHF	TGTGCCAGTTGCAGGACACTGATCAATCAGCCCCAGCATTTT
NA	TRBV5-4	TRBJ2-2	15	TRBD1	CASSSGQASSGELFF	TGTGCCAGCAGCTCGGGACAGGCCTCATCGGGGGAGCTGTTTTTT
NA	TRBV12-3/TRBV12-4	TRBJ2-1	12	NA	CASSFGRGEQFF	TGTGCCAGCAGTTTCGGCAGGGGTGAGCAGTTCTTC
few	TRBV7-3	TRBJ2-3	14	TRBD2	CASSLLAGTDTQYF	TGTGCCAGCAGCTTACTAGCGGGCACAGATACGCAGTATTTT
NA	TRBV19	TRBJ2-6	16	TRBD1	CASSALTGTGANVLTF	TGTGCCAGTAGTGCTCTGACAGGGACCGGGGCCAACGTCCTGACTTTC
NA	TRBV6-6	TRBJ1-1	16	TRBD1	CASSQKLQTGGAEAFF	TGTGCCAGCAGTCAAAAACTACAGACAGGGGGCGCGGAAGCTTTCTTT
few	TRBV7-9	TRBJ2-7	15	TRBD1	CASSFTGTGVDEQYF	TGTGCCAGCAGCTTTACCGGGACAGGGGTTGACGAGCAGTACTTC
NA	TRBV3-1/TRBV3-2	TRBJ2-5	13	TRBD2	CASSVAGQETQYF	TGTGCCAGCAGTGTAGCGGGACAAGAGACCCAGTACTTC
NA	TRBV9	TRBJ2-1	16	NA	CASSERGGAVYNEQFF	TGTGCCAGCAGCGAGCGAGGGGGGGCAGTATACAATGAGCAGTTCTTC
NA	TRBV2	TRBJ2-1	15	TRBD2	CASGGTGTSGGGQFF	TGTGCCAGCGGAGGAACTGGGACTAGCGGGGGAGGGCAGTTCTTC
NA	TRBV11-3	TRBJ1-1	13	NA	CASSRGGNTEAFF	TGTGCCAGCAGCCGAGGGGGGAACACTGAAGCTTTCTTT